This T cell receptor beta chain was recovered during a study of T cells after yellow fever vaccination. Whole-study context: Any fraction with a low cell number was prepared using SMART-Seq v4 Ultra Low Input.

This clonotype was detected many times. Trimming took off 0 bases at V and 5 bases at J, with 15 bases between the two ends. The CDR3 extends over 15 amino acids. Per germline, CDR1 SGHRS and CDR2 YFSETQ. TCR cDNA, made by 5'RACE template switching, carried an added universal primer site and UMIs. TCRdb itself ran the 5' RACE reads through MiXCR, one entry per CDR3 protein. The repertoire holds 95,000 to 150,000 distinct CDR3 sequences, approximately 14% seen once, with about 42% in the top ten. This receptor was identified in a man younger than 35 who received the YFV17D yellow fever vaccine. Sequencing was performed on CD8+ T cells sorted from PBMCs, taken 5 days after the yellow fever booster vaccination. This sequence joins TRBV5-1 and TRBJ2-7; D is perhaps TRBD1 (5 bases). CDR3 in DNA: TGCGCCAGCAGCTTGGAAGGGCAGGGCAGCGACGAGCAGTACGTC. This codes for CASSLEGQGSDEQYV.